Listed below are T cell receptor beta chains from one sample, sequenced in a study of siplizumab effects on memory and regulatory T cells. The table came from immunoSEQ multiplex PCR; TCRdb's copy has only in-frame clones and leaves some out. The table lists more than 95,000 clones, less than 95% of them singletons. Sequencing was done on a sample of non-Treg CD4+ T cells sorted from blood. These receptors were collected from a human donor in good health. The CDR3 runs from the conserved cysteine through the conserved F or W. D genes are given only for firm matches. For some rows the clone size is stated as once, few or many, or as a class when expanded; others skip it.

D | J | size | V | CDR3 | DNA
- | TRBJ2-3 | - | TRBV2 | CASSDRRTTQYF | TGTGCCAGCAGTGATAGGAGGACTACGCAGTATTTT
TRBD2 | TRBJ2-7 | - | TRBV29-1 | CSVTGRGLREQYF | TGCAGCGTTACGGGGCGGGGGTTACGCGAGCAGTACTTC
- | TRBJ1-1 | - | TRBV7-9 | CASSLIAGQTEAFF | TGTGCCAGCAGCTTAATAGCAGGACAGACTGAAGCTTTCTTT
- | TRBJ1-1 | - | TRBV4-1 | CASSQFLDTNTEAFF | TGCGCCAGCAGCCAATTCCTGGACACGAACACTGAAGCTTTCTTT
- | TRBJ2-7 | - | TRBV5-1 | CASSEGYEQYF | TGCGCCAGCAGCGAGGGCTACGAGCAGTACTTC
- | TRBJ1-1 | - | TRBV7-8 | CASSPGLDTEAFF | TGTGCCAGCAGCCCAGGGCTGGACACTGAAGCTTTCTTT
- | TRBJ2-5 | - | TRBV6-5 | CATYRTEETQYF | TGTGCCACTTATCGGACAGAAGAGACCCAGTACTTC
- | TRBJ2-7 | - | TRBV6-5 | CASSYSRGRSYEQYF | TGTGCCAGCAGTTACTCCCGGGGGCGTTCCTACGAGCAGTACTTC
TRBD2 | TRBJ2-2 | - | TRBV6-5 | CASSLAGGTGELFF | TGTGCCAGCAGCTTAGCGGGAGGGACCGGGGAGCTGTTTTTT
- | TRBJ1-5 | - | TRBV2 | CASSEFQGISLRNQPQHF | TGTGCCAGCAGTGAATTTCAGGGGATTAGTTTGCGCAATCAGCCCCAGCATTTT
- | TRBJ1-1 | - | TRBV18 | CASSPPMKTEAFF | TGTGCCAGCTCACCACCGATGAAGACTGAAGCTTTCTTT
- | TRBJ1-5 | few | TRBV18 | CASSPDITQPQHF | TGTGCCAGCTCACCGGACATAACTCAGCCCCAGCATTTT
- | TRBJ1-1 | - | TRBV18 | CASSPNRMNTEAFF | TGTGCCAGCTCACCAAATAGGATGAACACTGAAGCTTTCTTT
- | TRBJ2-5 | - | TRBV7-3 | CASSFSSQETQYF | TGTGCCAGCAGCTTTAGCAGTCAAGAGACCCAGTACTTC
- | TRBJ2-3 | - | TRBV10-2 | CASSDPSRSQLLDTQYF | TGCGCCAGCAGTGATCCCTCTAGAAGTCAGTTGTTAGATACGCAGTATTTT
- | TRBJ1-5 | - | TRBV6-5 | CASSSQNNQPQHF | TGTGCCAGCAGTTCACAGAACAATCAGCCCCAGCATTTT
- | TRBJ1-1 | - | TRBV11-2 | CASSLVTEAFF | TGTGCCAGCAGCTTAGTGACTGAAGCTTTCTTT
- | TRBJ1-5 | - | TRBV2 | CASSNGRNQPQHF | TGTGCCAGCAGTAATGGCAGGAATCAGCCCCAGCATTTT
TRBD1 | TRBJ2-5 | once | TRBV6-1 | CASSGDRAGQTQYF | TGTGCCAGCAGCGGGGACAGGGCCGGGCAGACCCAGTACTTC
- | TRBJ1-2 | - | TRBV30 | CAWSDGTFYGYTF | TGTGCCTGGAGTGACGGGACTTTCTATGGCTACACCTTC
- | TRBJ2-2 | - | TRBV4-1 | CASSHRVFTGELFF | TGCGCCAGCAGCCACAGGGTATTCACCGGGGAGCTGTTTTTT
- | TRBJ1-1 | - | TRBV9 | CASSVESRLGTEAFF | TGTGCCAGCAGCGTAGAGAGCCGGTTAGGAACTGAAGCTTTCTTT
- | TRBJ2-5 | - | TRBV21-1 | CASSFRPVAGGYF | TGTGCCAGCAGCTTTCGACCGGTCGCGGGGGGGTACTTC
TRBD1 | TRBJ1-5 | - | TRBV29-1 | CSVVDRVNQPQHF | TGCAGCGTAGTGGACAGGGTTAATCAGCCCCAGCATTTT
TRBD1 | TRBJ2-5 | - | TRBV5-1 | CASMVGTGGETQYF | TGCGCCAGCATGGTGGGGACAGGGGGCGAGACCCAGTACTTC
- | TRBJ2-3 | - | TRBV18 | CASSVRGADTDTQYF | TGTGCCAGCTCAGTTAGAGGAGCAGACACAGATACGCAGTATTTT
- | TRBJ1-1 | - | TRBV18 | CASSPPFGQGRTEAFF | TGTGCCAGCTCTCCACCTTTTGGTCAGGGGCGTACTGAAGCTTTCTTT
TRBD1 | TRBJ2-1 | - | TRBV7-9 | CASSRGQGSYNEQFF | TGTGCCAGCAGCCGAGGACAGGGTTCCTACAATGAGCAGTTCTTC
- | TRBJ1-1 | once | TRBV5-1 | CASSAGAGNTEAFF | TGCGCCAGCAGCGCCGGGGCGGGGAACACTGAAGCTTTCTTT
- | TRBJ1-2 | - | TRBV7-9 | CASSLGGSETNYGYTF | TGTGCCAGCAGCTTAGGTGGCAGCGAGACTAACTATGGCTACACCTTC
TRBD1 | TRBJ2-7 | - | TRBV5-1 | CASSSTRITGTEGSYEQYF | TGCGCCAGCAGCTCCACCCGTATTACCGGGACAGAAGGCTCCTACGAGCAGTACTTC
- | TRBJ1-5 | - | TRBV9 | CASNVVQGRVQPQHF | TGTGCCAGCAACGTAGTACAGGGAAGAGTTCAGCCCCAGCATTTT
TRBD2 | TRBJ2-1 | - | TRBV7-3 | CASSAGTSGRLNEQFF | TGTGCCAGCAGCGCCGGGACTAGCGGGAGACTCAATGAGCAGTTCTTC
- | TRBJ2-7 | - | TRBV2 | CASRPGTGPGEQYF | TGTGCCAGCAGGCCCGGGACGGGCCCCGGCGAGCAGTACTTC
- | TRBJ2-5 | - | TRBV6-5 | CASSRGEETQYF | TGTGCCAGCAGCCGCGGGGAAGAGACCCAGTACTTC
- | TRBJ1-5 | - | TRBV19 | CASSLQSGGYQPQHF | TGTGCCAGTAGTCTTCAAAGTGGGGGCTATCAGCCCCAGCATTTT
TRBD2 | TRBJ2-3 | - | TRBV15 | CATSLGLAESTDTQYF | TGTGCCACCAGCTTAGGACTAGCGGAGTCCACAGATACGCAGTATTTT
TRBD2 | TRBJ2-3 | - | TRBV6-1 | CASSWTSGTDTQYF | TGTGCCAGCAGTTGGACTAGCGGGACAGATACGCAGTATTTT
TRBD1 | TRBJ2-2 | - | TRBV19 | CASGQGFDTGELFF | TGTGCCAGCGGACAGGGGTTTGACACCGGGGAGCTGTTTTTT
TRBD2 | TRBJ2-1 | - | TRBV5-1 | CASSLNSGRVNEQFF | TGCGCCAGCTCCCTTAATAGCGGGAGGGTCAATGAGCAGTTCTTC
- | TRBJ1-2 | - | TRBV7-9 | CASSLVGADSSNYGYTF | TGTGCCAGCAGCTTAGTTGGAGCAGACTCGTCTAACTATGGCTACACCTTC
TRBD2 | TRBJ2-3 | - | TRBV19 | CASAGLDTDTQYF | TGTGCCAGTGCCGGACTAGACACAGATACGCAGTATTTT
- | TRBJ1-5 | - | TRBV5-1 | CASSLSLGSNQPQHF | TGCGCCAGCAGCTTGTCCTTAGGAAGCAATCAGCCCCAGCATTTT
TRBD2 | TRBJ2-3 | - | TRBV7-6 | CASSLEGGLAGEDTQYF | TGTGCCAGCAGCTTAGAGGGGGGACTAGCGGGAGAAGATACGCAGTATTTT
- | TRBJ2-1 | - | TRBV7-3 | CASSLSRDNEQFF | TGTGCCAGCAGCTTAAGCCGCGACAATGAGCAGTTCTTC
TRBD2 | TRBJ2-3 | - | TRBV27 | CASSLSPPRVAGGTDTQYF | TGTGCCAGCAGTTTATCGCCCCCTAGGGTAGCGGGGGGCACAGATACGCAGTATTTT
TRBD2 | TRBJ2-1 | - | TRBV28 | CASRHSSGSVNNEQFF | TGTGCCAGCAGACACTCTAGCGGGAGTGTTAACAATGAGCAGTTCTTC
- | TRBJ2-5 | - | TRBV19 | CASSISGQETQYF | TGTGCCAGTAGTATAAGCGGCCAAGAGACCCAGTACTTC
- | TRBJ2-7 | - | TRBV7-9 | CASSLGLGEEYF | TGTGCCAGCAGCTTAGGTTTAGGTGAGGAGTACTTC
TRBD2 | TRBJ2-5 | - | TRBV19 | CASSMGPSGSHQETQYF | TGTGCCAGTAGTATGGGCCCTAGCGGGAGTCACCAAGAGACCCAGTACTTC
TRBD1 | TRBJ2-1 | - | TRBV5-1 | CASSLVGQLHNEQFF | TGCGCCAGCAGCTTGGTGGGACAGCTCCACAATGAGCAGTTCTTC